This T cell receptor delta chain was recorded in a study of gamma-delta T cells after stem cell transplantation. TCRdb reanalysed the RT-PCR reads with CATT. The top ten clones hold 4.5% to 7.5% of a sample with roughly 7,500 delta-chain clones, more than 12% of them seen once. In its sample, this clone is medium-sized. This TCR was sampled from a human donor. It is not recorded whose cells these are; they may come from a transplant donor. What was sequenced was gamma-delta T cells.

The CDR3 DNA follows: TGTGCCTGTGACACCGAGAGTGGGGGAAAAACCTCCTGGGACACCCGACAGATGTTTTTC. Encoded protein: CACDTESGGKTSWDTRQMFF. The chain combines TRDV2 with TRDJ3; 7 bases agree with TRDD3. Germline trimming cut 0 bases from V and 0 bases from J; bases unmatched to any gene: 10. Germline values: CDR1 GEAIGNYY, CDR2 EKD. CDR3 length: 20 amino acids.